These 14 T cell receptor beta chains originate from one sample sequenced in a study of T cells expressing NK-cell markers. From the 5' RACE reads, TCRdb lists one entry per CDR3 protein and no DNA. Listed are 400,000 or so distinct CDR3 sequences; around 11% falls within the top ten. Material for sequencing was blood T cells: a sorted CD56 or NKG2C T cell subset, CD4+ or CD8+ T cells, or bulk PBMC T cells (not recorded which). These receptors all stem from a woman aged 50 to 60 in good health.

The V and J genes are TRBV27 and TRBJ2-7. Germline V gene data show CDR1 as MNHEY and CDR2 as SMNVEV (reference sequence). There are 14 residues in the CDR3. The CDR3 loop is CASSGSDTTYEQYF.

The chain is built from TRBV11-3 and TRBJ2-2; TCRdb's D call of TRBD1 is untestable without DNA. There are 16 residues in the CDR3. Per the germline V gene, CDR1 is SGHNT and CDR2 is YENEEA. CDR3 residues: CASSLRGTANTGELFF.

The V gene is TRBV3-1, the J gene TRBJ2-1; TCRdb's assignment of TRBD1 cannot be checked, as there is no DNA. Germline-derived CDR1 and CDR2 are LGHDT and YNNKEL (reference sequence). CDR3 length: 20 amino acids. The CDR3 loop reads CASSQDAREIGGSSYNEQFF.

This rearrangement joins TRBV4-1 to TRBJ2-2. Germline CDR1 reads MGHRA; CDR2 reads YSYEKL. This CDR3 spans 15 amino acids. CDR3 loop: CASSPGITNTGELFF.

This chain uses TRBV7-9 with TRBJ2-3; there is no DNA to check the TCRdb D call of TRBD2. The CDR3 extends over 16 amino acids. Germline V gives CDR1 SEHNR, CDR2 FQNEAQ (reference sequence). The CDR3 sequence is CASSLASGGNSDTQYF.

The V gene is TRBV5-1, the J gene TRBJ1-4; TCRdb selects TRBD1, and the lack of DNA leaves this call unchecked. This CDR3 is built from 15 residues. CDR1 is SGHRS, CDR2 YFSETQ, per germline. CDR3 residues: CASSLGGGATEKLFF.

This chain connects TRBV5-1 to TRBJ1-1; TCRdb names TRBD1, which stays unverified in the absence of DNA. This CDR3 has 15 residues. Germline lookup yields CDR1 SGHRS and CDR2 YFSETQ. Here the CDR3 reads CASSLGRGRDTEAFF.

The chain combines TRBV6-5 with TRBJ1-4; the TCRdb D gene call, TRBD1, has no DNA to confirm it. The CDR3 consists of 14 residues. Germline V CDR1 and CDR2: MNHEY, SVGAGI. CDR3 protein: CASRTRATNEKLFF.

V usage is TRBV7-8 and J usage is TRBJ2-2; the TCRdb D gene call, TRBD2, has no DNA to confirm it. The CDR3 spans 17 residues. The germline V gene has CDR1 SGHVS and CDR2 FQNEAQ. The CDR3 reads CASSLNPSRGNTGELFF.

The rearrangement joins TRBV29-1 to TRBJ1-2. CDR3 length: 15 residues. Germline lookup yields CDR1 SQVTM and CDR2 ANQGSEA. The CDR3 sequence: CSVEEWEGVNYGYTF.

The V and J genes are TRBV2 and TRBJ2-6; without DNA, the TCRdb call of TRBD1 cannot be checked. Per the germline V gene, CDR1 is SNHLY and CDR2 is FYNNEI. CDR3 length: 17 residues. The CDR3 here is CASSEGGGYSGANVLTF.

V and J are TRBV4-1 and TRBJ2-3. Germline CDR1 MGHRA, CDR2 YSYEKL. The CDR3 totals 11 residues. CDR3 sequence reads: CASSQDDTQYF.

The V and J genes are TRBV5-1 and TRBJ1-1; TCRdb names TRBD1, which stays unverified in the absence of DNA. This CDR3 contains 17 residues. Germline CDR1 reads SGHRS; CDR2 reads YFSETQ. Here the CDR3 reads CASSLVYRGSRNTEAFF. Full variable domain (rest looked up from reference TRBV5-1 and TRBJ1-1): KAGVTQTPRYLIKTRGQQVTLSCSPISGHRSVSWYQQTPGQGLQFLFEYFSETQRNKGNFPGRFSGRQFSNSRSEMNVSTLELGDSALYLCASSLVYRGSRNTEAFFGQGTRLTVV.

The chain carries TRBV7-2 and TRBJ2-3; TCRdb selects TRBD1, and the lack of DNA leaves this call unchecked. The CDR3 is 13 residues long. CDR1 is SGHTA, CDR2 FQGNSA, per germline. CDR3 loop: CASSLGPRGGEYF.